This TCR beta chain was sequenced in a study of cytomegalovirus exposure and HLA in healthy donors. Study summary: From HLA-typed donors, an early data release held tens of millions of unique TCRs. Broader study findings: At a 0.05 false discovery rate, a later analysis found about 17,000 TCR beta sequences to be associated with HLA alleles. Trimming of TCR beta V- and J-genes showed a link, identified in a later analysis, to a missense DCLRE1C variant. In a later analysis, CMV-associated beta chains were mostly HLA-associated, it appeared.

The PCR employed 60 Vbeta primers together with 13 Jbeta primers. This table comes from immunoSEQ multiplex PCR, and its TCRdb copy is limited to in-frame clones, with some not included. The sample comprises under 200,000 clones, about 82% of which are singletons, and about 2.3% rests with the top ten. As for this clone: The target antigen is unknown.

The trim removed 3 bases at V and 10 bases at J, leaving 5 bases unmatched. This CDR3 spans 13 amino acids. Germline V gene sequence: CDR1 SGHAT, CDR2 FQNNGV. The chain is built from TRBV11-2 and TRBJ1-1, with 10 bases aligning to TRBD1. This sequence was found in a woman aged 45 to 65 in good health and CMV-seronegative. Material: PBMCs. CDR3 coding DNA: TGTGCCAGCAGCTTGACAGGGGGCGGGGGAGCTTTCTTT. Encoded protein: CASSLTGGGGAFF. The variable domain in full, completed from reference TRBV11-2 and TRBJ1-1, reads EAGVAQSPRYKIIEKRQSVAFWCNPISGHATLYWYQQILGQGPKLLIQFQNNGVVDDSQLPKDRFSAERLKGVDSTLKIQPAKLEDSAVYLCASSLTGGGGAFFGQGTRLTVV.